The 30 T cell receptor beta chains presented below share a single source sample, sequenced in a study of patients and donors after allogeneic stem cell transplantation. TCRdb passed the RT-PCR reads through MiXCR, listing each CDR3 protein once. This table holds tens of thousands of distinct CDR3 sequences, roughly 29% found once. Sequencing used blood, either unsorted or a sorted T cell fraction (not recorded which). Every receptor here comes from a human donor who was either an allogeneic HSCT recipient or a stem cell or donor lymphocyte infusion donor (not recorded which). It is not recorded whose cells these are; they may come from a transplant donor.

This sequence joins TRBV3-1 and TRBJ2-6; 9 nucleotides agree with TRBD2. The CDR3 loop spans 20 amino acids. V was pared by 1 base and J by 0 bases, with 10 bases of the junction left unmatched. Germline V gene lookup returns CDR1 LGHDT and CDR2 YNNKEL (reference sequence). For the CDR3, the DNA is TGTGCCAGCAGCCAAGTCCGCTTTAGCGGGAGCTTCTCTGGGGCCAACGTCCTGACTTTC. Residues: CASSQVRFSGSFSGANVLTF.

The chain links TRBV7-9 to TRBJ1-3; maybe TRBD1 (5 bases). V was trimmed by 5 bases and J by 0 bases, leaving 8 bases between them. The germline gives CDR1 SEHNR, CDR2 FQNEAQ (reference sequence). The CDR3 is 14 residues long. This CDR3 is CASSPTASGNTIYF. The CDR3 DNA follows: TGTGCCAGCAGCCCGACAGCCTCTGGAAACACCATATATTTT.

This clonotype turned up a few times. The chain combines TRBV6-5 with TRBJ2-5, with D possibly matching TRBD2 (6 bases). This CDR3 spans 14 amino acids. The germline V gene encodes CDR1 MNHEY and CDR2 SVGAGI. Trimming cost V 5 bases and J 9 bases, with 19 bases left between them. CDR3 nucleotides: TGTGCCAGCAGTCCTGGAGGGTCTCAGGTGTCCCAGTACTTC. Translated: CASSPGGSQVSQYF.

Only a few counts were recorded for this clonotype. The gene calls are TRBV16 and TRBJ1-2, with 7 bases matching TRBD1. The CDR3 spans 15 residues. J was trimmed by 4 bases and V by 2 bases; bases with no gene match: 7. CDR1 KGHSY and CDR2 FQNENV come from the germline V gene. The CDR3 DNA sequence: TGTGCCAGCAGCCAACCACGACAGGGCTTCTATGGCTACACCTTC. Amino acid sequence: CASSQPRQGFYGYTF.

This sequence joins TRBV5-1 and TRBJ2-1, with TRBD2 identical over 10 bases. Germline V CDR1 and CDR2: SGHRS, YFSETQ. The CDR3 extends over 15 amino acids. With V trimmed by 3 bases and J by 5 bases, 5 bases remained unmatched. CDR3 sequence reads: CASSYGTSVDNEQFF. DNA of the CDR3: TGCGCCAGCAGCTATGGGACTAGCGTTGACAATGAGCAGTTCTTC.

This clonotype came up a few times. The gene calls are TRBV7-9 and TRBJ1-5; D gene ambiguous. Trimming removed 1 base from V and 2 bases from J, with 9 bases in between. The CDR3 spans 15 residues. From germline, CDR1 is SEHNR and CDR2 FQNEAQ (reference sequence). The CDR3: CASSLGGSGNQPQHF. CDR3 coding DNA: TGTGCCAGCAGCTTAGGAGGTAGCGGCAATCAGCCCCAGCATTTT.

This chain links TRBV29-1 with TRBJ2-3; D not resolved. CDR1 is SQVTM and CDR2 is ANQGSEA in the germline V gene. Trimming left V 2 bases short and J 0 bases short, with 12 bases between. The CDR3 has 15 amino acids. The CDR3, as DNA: TGCAGCGTTGAAATGCGGTTACCTAGCACAGATACGCAGTATTTT. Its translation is CSVEMRLPSTDTQYF.

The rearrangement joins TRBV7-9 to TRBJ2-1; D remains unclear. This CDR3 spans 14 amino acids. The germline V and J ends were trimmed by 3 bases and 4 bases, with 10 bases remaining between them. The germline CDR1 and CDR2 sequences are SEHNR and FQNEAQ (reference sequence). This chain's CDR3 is CASSLRGVYNEQFF. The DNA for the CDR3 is TGTGCCAGCAGCTTGCGTGGGGTTTACAATGAGCAGTTCTTC.

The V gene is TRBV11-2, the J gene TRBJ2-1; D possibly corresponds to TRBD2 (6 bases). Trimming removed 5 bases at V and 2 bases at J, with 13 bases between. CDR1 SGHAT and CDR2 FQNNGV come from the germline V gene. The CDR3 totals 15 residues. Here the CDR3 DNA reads TGTGCCAGCAGCCTCGCGGGAACACCCTACAATGAGCAGTTCTTC. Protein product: CASSLAGTPYNEQFF.

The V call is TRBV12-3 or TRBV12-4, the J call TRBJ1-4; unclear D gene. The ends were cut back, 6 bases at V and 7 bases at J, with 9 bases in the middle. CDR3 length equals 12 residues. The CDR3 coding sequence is TGTGCCAGCAGCCCAAATAGTGAAAAACTGTTTTTT. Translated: CASSPNSEKLFF.

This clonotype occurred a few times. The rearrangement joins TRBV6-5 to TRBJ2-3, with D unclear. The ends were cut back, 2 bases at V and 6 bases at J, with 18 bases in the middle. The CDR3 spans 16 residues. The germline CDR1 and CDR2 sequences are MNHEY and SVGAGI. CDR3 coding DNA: TGTGCCAGCAGTTACGTGGCTGGATGGCCTCCTGATACGCAGTATTTT. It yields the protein CASSYVAGWPPDTQYF.

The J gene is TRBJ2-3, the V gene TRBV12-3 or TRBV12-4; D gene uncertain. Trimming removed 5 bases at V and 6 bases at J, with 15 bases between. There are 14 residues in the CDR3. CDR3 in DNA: TGTGCCAGCAGTCCGCCGTACCTCGGGGATACGCAGTATTTT. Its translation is CASSPPYLGDTQYF.

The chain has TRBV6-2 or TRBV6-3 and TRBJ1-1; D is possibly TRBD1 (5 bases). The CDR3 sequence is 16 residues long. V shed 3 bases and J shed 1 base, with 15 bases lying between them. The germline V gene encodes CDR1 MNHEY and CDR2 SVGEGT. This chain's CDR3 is CASSYIRDSWNTEAFF. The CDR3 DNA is TGTGCCAGCAGTTATATCCGGGACTCGTGGAACACTGAAGCTTTCTTT.

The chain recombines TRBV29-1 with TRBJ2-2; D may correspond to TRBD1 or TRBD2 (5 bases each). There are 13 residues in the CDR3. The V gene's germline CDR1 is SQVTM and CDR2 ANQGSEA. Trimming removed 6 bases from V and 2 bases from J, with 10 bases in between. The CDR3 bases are TGCAGCGTGCCGGGACCCAACACCGGGGAGCTGTTTTTT. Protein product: CSVPGPNTGELFF.

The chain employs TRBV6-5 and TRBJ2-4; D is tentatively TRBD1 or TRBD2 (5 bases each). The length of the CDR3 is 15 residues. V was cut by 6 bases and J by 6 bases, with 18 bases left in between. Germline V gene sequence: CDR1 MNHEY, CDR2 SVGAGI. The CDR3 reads CASSPGSGTGNIQYF. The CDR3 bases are TGTGCCAGCAGCCCTGGCTCAGGGACGGGAAACATTCAGTACTTC.

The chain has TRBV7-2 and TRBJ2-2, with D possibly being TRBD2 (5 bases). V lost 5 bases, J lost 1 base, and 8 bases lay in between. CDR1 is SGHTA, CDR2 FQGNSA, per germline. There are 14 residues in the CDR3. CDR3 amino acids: CASSPEENTGELFF. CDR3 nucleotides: TGTGCCAGCAGCCCGGAGGAGAACACCGGGGAGCTGTTTTTT.

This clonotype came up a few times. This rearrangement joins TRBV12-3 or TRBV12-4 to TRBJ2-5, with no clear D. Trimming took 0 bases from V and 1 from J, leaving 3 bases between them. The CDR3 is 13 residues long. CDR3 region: CASSLAAQETQYF. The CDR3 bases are TGTGCCAGCAGTTTAGCAGCCCAAGAGACCCAGTACTTC.

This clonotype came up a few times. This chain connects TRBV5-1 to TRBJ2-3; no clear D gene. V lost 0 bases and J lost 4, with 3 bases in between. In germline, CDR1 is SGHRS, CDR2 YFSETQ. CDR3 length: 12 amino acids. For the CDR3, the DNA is TGCGCCAGCAGCTTGGCCTCAGATACGCAGTATTTT. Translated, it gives CASSLASDTQYF. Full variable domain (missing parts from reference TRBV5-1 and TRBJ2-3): KAGVTQTPRYLIKTRGQQVTLSCSPISGHRSVSWYQQTPGQGLQFLFEYFSETQRNKGNFPGRFSGRQFSNSRSEMNVSTLELGDSALYLCASSLASDTQYFGPGTRLTVL.

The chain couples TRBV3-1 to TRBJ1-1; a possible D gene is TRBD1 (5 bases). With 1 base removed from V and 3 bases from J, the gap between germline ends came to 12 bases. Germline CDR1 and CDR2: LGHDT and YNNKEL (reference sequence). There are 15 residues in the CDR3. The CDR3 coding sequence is TGTGCCAGCAGCCAAGGCTGGGAGACAGACACTGAAGCTTTCTTT. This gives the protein CASSQGWETDTEAFF.

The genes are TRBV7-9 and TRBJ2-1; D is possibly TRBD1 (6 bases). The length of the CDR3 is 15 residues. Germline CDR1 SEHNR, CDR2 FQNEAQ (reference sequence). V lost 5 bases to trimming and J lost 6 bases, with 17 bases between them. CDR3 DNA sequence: TGTGCCAGCAGCCCCCCCAGGGGACACCCCAATGAGCAGTTCTTC. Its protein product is CASSPPRGHPNEQFF.

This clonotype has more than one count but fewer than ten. The CDR3: CASSRIAGGSTDTQYF. The CDR3 bases are TGTGCCAGCAGCCGCATAGCGGGGGGGAGCACAGATACGCAGTATTTT. The J gene is TRBJ2-3, the V gene TRBV11-2; 11 bases match TRBD2. CDR3 length: 16 residues. J lost 0 bases, V lost 5 bases, and 4 bases had no gene match. Germline loops: CDR1 SGHAT, CDR2 FQNNGV.

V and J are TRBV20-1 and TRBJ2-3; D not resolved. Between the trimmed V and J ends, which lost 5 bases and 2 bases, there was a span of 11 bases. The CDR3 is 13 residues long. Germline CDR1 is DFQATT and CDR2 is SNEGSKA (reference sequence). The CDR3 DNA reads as TGCAGTGCTCCCATTCTTATCACAGATACGCAGTATTTT. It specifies CSAPILITDTQYF.

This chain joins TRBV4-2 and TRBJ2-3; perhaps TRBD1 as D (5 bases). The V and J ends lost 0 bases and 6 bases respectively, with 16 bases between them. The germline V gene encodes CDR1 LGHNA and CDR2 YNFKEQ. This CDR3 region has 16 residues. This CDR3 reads CASSQEPLQGSDTQYF. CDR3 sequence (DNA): TGTGCCAGCAGCCAAGAACCCCTCCAGGGTAGCGATACGCAGTATTTT.

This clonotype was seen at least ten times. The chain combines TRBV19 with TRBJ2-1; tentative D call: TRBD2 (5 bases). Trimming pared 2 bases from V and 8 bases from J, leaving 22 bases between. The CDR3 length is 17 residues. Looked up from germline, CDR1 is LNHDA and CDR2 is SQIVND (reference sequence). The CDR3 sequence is CASSINVGSNLLDEQFF. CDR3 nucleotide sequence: TGTGCCAGTAGTATAAATGTCGGCAGCAACCTACTAGATGAGCAGTTCTTC.

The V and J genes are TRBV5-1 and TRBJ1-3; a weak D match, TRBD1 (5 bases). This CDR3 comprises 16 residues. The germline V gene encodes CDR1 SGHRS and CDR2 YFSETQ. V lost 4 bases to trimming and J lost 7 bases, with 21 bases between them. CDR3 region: CASSDGTEKEGNTIYF. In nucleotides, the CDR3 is TGCGCCAGCAGCGACGGGACCGAGAAAGAAGGGAACACCATATATTTT.

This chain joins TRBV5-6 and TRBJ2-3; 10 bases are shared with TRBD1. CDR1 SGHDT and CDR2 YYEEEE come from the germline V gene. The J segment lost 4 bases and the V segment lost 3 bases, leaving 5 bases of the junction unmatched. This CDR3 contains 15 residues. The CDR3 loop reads CASSWDRGVADTQYF. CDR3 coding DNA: TGTGCCAGCAGCTGGGACAGGGGAGTGGCAGATACGCAGTATTTT.

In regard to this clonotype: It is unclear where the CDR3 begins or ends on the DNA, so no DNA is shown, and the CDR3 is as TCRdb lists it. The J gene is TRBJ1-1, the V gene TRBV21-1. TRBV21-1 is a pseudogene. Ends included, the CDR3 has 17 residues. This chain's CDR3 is CASSKVGLGSMNTEAFF.

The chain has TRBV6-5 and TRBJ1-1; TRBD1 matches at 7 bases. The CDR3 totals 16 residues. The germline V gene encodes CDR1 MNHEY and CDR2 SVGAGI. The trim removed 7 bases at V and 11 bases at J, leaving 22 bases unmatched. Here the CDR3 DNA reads TGTGCCAGCAAAGGTTTGGGACAGACAAATCTTTTTTCGGCTTTCTTT. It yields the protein CASKGLGQTNLFSAFF.

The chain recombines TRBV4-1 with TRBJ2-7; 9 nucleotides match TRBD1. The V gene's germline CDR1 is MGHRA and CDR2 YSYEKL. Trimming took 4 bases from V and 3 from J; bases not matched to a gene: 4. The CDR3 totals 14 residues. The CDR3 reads CASSPGTGLYEQYF. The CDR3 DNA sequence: TGCGCCAGCAGCCCCGGGACAGGGCTCTACGAGCAGTACTTC.

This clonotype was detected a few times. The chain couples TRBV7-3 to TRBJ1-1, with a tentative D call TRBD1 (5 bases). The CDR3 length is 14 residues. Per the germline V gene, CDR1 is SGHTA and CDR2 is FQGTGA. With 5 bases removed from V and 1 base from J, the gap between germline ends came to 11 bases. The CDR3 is CASSLLGGNTEAFF. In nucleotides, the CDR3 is TGTGCCAGCAGCCTCCTCGGGGGGAACACTGAAGCTTTCTTT.